This is a list of T cell receptor beta chains from one sample in a study of CD8+ T cells in alopecia areata. Clones were read by immunoSEQ multiplex PCR, and TCRdb kept only the in-frame ones, dropping some. This sample has about 150,000 clones, with more than 45% found just once. This specimen was CD8+ T cells sorted from blood, taken at week 0. The receptors were gathered from a human donor with alopecia areata. Both conserved end residues are part of each CDR3. A D gene is named only where the DNA matches it firmly. Some rows have no size entry. The others give once, few or many, or a class for an expanded clone.

d_call	v_call	j_call	clone_size	cdr3_aa	cdr3_nt
TRBD2	TRBV6-4	TRBJ2-7	-	CASSDPRGTSSYEQYF	TGTGCCAGCAGTGACCCCCGGGGGACTAGTTCCTACGAGCAGTACTTC
-	TRBV5-1	TRBJ1-6	-	CASSLHESSYNSPLHF	TGCGCCAGCAGCTTGCACGAGAGCTCCTATAATTCACCCCTCCACTTT
-	TRBV6-6	TRBJ2-7	few	CASSYSEGPSSYEQYF	TGTGCCAGCAGTTACTCGGAGGGGCCAAGCTCCTACGAGCAGTACTTC
-	TRBV13	TRBJ2-7	-	CASSLSQDPATDYEQYF	TGTGCCAGCAGCTTATCGCAGGACCCGGCTACCGATTACGAGCAGTACTTC
-	TRBV4-3	TRBJ2-7	-	CASSHAQGEGYEQYF	TGCGCCAGCAGCCACGCACAGGGAGAGGGCTACGAGCAGTACTTC
-	TRBV30	TRBJ1-2	-	CAWSNPTPADYGYTF	TGTGCCTGGAGTAACCCGACACCGGCGGACTATGGCTACACCTTC
TRBD2	TRBV6-5	TRBJ2-7	-	CASSYLQGAGEQYF	TGTGCCAGCAGTTACCTCCAGGGAGCGGGAGAGCAGTACTTC
TRBD2	TRBV6-6	TRBJ2-3	few	CASSGTSGTDTQYF	TGTGCCAGCAGCGGGACTAGCGGCACAGATACGCAGTATTTT
-	TRBV9	TRBJ1-4	-	CASSAQGDSYEKLFF	TGTGCCAGCAGCGCTCAGGGAGACAGTTATGAAAAACTGTTTTTT
-	TRBV20-1	TRBJ2-7	-	CSVAETNSIYF	TGCAGTGTAGCAGAGACTAATTCCATCTACTTC
-	TRBV29-1	TRBJ2-4	-	CSVEAKNIQYF	TGCAGCGTGGAAGCCAAAAACATTCAGTACTTC
-	TRBV19	TRBJ2-5	-	CASTDDRRETQYF	TGTGCCAGTACCGACGACAGGAGAGAGACCCAGTACTTC
-	TRBV9	TRBJ2-5	-	CASSFQGEETQYF	TGTGCCAGCAGCTTCCAGGGAGAAGAGACCCAGTACTTC
-	TRBV29-1	TRBJ2-7	many	CSVAGQYEQYF	TGCAGCGTTGCCGGCCAGTACGAGCAGTACTTC
-	TRBV29-1	TRBJ2-6	-	CSAVDITSGANVLTF	TGCAGCGCCGTTGACATCACCTCTGGGGCCAACGTCCTGACTTTC
TRBD2	TRBV2	TRBJ2-2	few	CASSFRLAGGSGELFF	TGTGCCAGCAGTTTTCGACTAGCGGGGGGATCCGGGGAGCTGTTTTTT
TRBD1	TRBV30	TRBJ2-7	few	CAWSVGQGTYEQYF	TGTGCCTGGAGTGTGGGACAGGGAACCTACGAGCAGTACTTC
-	TRBV11-2	TRBJ1-5	-	CASSWDRGQPQHF	TGTGCCAGCAGTTGGGATCGTGGTCAGCCCCAGCATTTT
-	TRBV30	TRBJ2-1	-	CAWSVDIYNEQFF	TGTGCCTGGAGTGTAGACATTTACAATGAGCAGTTCTTC
TRBD2	TRBV9	TRBJ2-3	-	CASSVEGGGADTQYF	TGTGCCAGCAGCGTAGAAGGCGGGGGAGCAGATACGCAGTATTTT
-	TRBV6-5	TRBJ1-1	once	CASSYSFGTEAFF	TGTGCCAGCAGTTACTCGTTCGGCACTGAAGCTTTCTTT
-	TRBV29-1	TRBJ2-1	once	CSAIQNEQFF	TGCAGCGCCATCCAGAATGAGCAGTTCTTC
-	TRBV9	TRBJ2-7	-	CASSVVIGRYYEQYF	TGTGCCAGCAGCGTAGTCATAGGGCGCTACTACGAGCAGTACTTC
-	TRBV4-3	TRBJ1-5	-	CASSQDVQGWQPQHF	TGCGCCAGCAGCCAAGATGTCCAGGGATGGCAGCCCCAGCATTTT
-	TRBV20-1	TRBJ2-7	-	CSARDGNEQYF	TGCAGTGCTAGAGACGGCAACGAGCAGTACTTC
-	TRBV28	TRBJ2-5	-	CASGHSSVKETQYF	TGTGCCAGCGGCCACTCTAGCGTCAAAGAGACCCAGTACTTC
-	TRBV6-5	TRBJ2-1	few	CASSYDVGLYNEQFF	TGTGCCAGCAGTTACGACGTCGGACTTTACAATGAGCAGTTCTTC
TRBD1	TRBV4-1	TRBJ1-2	-	CASSQDPGTAYGYTF	TGCGCCAGCAGCCAAGATCCCGGGACAGCCTATGGCTACACCTTC
TRBD1	TRBV4-3	TRBJ1-1	-	CASSSNRGQGAFF	TGCGCCAGCAGCTCGAACAGGGGGCAAGGAGCTTTCTTT
TRBD1	TRBV5-6	TRBJ1-1	-	CASSPLNRGTEAFF	TGTGCCAGCAGCCCCCTGAACAGGGGCACTGAAGCTTTCTTT
-	TRBV4-3	TRBJ1-6	-	CASSQDWGNSPLHF	TGCGCCAGCAGCCAAGATTGGGGGAATTCACCCCTCCACTTT
TRBD2	TRBV7-9	TRBJ2-3	few	CASSFLAGGTDTQYF	TGTGCCAGCAGCTTTCTAGCGGGGGGCACAGATACGCAGTATTTT
-	TRBV19	TRBJ2-7	-	CASSIGPGPYEQYF	TGTGCCAGTAGTATAGGCCCGGGCCCCTACGAGCAGTACTTC
-	TRBV29-1	TRBJ1-2	-	CSVVTPNRLFDGYTF	TGCAGCGTTGTAACACCGAACAGATTGTTTGATGGCTACACCTTC
-	TRBV29-1	TRBJ2-4	-	CSVEVGGSNIQYF	TGCAGCGTTGAAGTGGGGGGCTCAAACATTCAGTACTTC
-	TRBV7-8	TRBJ1-1	few	CASSLGGMNTEAFF	TGTGCCAGCAGCTTAGGCGGGATGAACACTGAAGCTTTCTTT
TRBD1	TRBV27	TRBJ2-7	once	CASSLLGPSGQDRSYEQYF	TGTGCCAGCAGTTTATTGGGCCCTTCGGGACAGGACCGTTCCTACGAGCAGTACTTC